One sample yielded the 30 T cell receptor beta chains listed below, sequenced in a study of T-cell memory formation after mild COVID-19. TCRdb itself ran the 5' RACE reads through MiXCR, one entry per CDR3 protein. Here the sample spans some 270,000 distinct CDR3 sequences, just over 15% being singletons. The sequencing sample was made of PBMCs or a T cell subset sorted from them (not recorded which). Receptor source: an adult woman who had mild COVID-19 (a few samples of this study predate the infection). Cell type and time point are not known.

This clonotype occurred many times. CDR3 sequence reads: CASSLSYGTTVFYNEQFF. In nucleotides, the CDR3 is TGTGCCAGCAGTCTCTCCTACGGGACTACCGTATTCTACAATGAGCAGTTCTTC. The chain employs TRBV12-3 or TRBV12-4 and TRBJ2-1; 7 positions match TRBD2. The CDR3 sequence is 18 residues long. The J segment lost 3 bases and the V segment lost 5 bases, leaving 16 bases of the junction unmatched.

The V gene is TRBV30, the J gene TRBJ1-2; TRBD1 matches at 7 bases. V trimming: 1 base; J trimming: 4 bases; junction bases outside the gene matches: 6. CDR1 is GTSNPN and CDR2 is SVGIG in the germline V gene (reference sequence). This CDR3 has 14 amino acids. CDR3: CAWSEQGTSYGYTF. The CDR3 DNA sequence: TGTGCCTGGAGTGAACAGGGGACTTCCTATGGCTACACCTTC.

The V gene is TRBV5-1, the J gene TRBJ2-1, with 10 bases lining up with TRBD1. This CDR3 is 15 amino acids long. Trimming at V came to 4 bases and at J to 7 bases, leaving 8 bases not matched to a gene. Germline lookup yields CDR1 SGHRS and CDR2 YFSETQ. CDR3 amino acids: CASSAGTGVVNEQFF. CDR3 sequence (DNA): TGCGCCAGCAGCGCCGGGACAGGGGTGGTGAATGAGCAGTTCTTC.

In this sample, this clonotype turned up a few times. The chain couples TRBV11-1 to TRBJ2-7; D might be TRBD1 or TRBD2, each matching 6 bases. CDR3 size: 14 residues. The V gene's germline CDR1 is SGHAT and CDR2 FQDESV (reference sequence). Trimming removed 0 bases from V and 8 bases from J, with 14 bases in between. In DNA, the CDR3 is TGTGCCAGCAGCTTAGCATCACAGGGAGGACAGCAGTACTTC. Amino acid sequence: CASSLASQGGQQYF.

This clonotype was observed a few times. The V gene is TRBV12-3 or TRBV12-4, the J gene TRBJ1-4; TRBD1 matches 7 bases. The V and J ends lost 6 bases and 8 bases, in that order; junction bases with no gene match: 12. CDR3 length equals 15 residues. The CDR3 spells CASSRRTGTTEKLFF. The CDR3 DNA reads TGTGCCAGCAGCCGTAGGACAGGAACAACAGAAAAACTGTTTTTT.

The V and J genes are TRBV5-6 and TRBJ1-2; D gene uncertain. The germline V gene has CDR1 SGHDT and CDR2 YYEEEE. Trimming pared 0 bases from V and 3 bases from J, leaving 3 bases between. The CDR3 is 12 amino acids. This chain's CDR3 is CASSLGDYGYTF. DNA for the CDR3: TGTGCCAGCAGCTTGGGGGACTATGGCTACACCTTC.

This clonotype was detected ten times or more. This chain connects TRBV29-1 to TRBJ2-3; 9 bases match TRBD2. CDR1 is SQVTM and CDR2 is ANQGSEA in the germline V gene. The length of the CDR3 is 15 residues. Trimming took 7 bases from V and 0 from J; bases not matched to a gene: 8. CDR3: CSAIGRGGSTDTQYF. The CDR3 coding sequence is TGCAGCGCCATAGGGCGGGGGGGAAGCACAGATACGCAGTATTTT.

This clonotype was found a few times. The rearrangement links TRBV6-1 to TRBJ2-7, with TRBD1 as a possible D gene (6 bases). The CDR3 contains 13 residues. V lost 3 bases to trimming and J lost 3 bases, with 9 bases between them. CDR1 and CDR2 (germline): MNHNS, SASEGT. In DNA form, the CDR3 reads TGTGCCAGCAGTGACCAGACAGGCTACGAGCAGTACTTC. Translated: CASSDQTGYEQYF.

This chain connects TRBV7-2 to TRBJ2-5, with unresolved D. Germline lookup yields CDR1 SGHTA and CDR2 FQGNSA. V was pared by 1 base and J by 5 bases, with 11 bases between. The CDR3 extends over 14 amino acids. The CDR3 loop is CASSLGQPLETQYF. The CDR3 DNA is TGTGCCAGCAGCTTAGGCCAGCCATTGGAGACCCAGTACTTC.

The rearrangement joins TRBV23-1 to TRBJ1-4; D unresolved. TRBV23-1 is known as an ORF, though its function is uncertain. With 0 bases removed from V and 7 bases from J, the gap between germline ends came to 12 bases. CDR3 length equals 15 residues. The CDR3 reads CASSQSVGRSEKLFF. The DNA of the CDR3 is TGCGCCAGCAGTCAATCAGTAGGGAGGAGTGAAAAACTGTTTTTT.

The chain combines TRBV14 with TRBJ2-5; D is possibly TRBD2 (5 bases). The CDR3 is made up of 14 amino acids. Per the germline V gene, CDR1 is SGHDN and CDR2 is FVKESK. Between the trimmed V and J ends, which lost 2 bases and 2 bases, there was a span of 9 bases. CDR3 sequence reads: CASSQNRGQETQYF. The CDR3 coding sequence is TGTGCCAGCAGCCAAAACCGGGGACAAGAGACCCAGTACTTC.

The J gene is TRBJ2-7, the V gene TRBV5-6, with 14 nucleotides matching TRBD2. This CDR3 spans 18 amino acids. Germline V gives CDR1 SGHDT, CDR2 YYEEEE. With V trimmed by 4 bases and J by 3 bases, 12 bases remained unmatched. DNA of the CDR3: TGTGCCAGCAGCCTTGATGGACTAGCGGGGGGCCGCCTCTACGAGCAGTACTTC. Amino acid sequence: CASSLDGLAGGRLYEQYF.

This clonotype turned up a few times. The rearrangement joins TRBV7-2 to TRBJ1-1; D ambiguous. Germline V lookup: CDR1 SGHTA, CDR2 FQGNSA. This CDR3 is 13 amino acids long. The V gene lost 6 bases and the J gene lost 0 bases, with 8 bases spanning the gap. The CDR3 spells CASSTDMNTEAFF. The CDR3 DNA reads TGTGCCAGCAGTACAGACATGAACACTGAAGCTTTCTTT. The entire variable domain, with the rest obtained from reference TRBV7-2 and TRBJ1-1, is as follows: GAGVSQSPSNKVTEKGKDVELRCDPISGHTALYWYRQSLGQGLEFLIYFQGNSAPDKSGLPSDRFSAERTGGSVSTLTIQRTQQEDSAVYLCASSTDMNTEAFFGQGTRLTVV.

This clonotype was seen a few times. The CDR3 is CASSQLEGHEQYF. In DNA, the CDR3 is TGTGCCAGCAGTCAACTAGAAGGCCACGAGCAGTACTTC. The chain recombines TRBV3-1 with TRBJ2-7, with a possible D match to TRBD2 (5 bases). The germline V gene encodes CDR1 LGHDT and CDR2 YNNKEL (reference sequence). V was shortened by 6 bases and J by 5 bases, with 14 bases between the two germline ends. The CDR3 has 13 amino acids.

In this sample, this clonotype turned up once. The CDR3, as DNA: TGTGCCAGCAGCTTAGGGCCGGGACTAGCGGGAGTGAATGAGCAGTTCTTC. Translation: CASSLGPGLAGVNEQFF. The chain recombines TRBV5-5 with TRBJ2-1; 14 positions agree with TRBD2. Germline loops: CDR1 SGHKS, CDR2 YYEKEE (reference sequence). The CDR3 runs 17 residues. J was trimmed by 7 bases and V by 2 bases; bases with no gene match: 8.

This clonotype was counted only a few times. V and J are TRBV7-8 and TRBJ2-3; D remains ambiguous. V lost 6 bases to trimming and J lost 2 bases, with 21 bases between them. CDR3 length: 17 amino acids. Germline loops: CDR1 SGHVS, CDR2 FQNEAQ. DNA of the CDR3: TGTGCCAGCAGAGTTACGCTGGACCCGCGTGACACAGATACGCAGTATTTT. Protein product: CASRVTLDPRDTDTQYF. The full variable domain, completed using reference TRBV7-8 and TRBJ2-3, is GAGVSQSPRYKVAKRGQDVALRCDPISGHVSLFWYQQALGQGPEFLTYFQNEAQLDKSGLPSDRFFAERPEGSVSTLKIQRTQQEDSAVYLCASRVTLDPRDTDTQYFGPGTRLTVL.

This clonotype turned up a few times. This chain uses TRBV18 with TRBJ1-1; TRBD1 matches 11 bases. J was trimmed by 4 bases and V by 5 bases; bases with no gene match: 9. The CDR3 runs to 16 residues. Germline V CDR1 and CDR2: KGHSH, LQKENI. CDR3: CASSSGQGAGITEAFF. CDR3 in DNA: TGTGCCAGCTCATCCGGACAGGGGGCGGGTATCACTGAAGCTTTCTTT.

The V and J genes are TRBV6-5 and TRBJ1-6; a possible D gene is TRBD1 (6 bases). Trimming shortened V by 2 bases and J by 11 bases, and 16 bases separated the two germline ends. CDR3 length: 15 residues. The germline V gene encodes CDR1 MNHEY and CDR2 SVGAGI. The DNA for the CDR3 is TGTGCCAGCAGTTACGGGGGGCAGGGAGGGACACCCCTCCACTTT. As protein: CASSYGGQGGTPLHF.

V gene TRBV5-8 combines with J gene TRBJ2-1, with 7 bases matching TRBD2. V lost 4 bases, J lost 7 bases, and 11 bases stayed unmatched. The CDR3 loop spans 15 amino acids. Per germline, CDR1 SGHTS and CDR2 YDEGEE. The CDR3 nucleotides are TGTGCCAGCAGCCCCCGGGGTGCGGGGGAGAATGAGCAGTTCTTC. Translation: CASSPRGAGENEQFF.

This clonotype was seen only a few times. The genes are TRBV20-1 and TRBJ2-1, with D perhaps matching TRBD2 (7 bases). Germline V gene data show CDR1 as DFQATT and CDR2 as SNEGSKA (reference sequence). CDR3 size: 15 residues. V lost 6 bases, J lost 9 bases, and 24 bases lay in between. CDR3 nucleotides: TGCAGTGCCCCTTCGGGGGGCGCGTCCACTAGTGAGCAGTTCTTC. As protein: CSAPSGGASTSEQFF.

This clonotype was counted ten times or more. The CDR3 nucleotides are TGTGCCAGCAGCTTACAGCGGTCCACAGATACGCAGTATTTT. It yields the protein CASSLQRSTDTQYF. V and J are TRBV7-3 and TRBJ2-3; a weak D match, TRBD2 (5 bases). CDR1 and CDR2 (germline): SGHTA, FQGTGA. This CDR3 spans 14 amino acids. V gave up 2 bases and J gave up 2 bases, with 8 bases separating them.

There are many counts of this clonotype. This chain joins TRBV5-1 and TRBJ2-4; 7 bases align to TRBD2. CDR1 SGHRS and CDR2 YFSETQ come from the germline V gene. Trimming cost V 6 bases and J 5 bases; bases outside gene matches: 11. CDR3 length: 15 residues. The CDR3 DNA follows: TGCGCCAGCACGGGAGGCGTTGGGTCGGAAAACATTCAGTACTTC. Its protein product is CASTGGVGSENIQYF.

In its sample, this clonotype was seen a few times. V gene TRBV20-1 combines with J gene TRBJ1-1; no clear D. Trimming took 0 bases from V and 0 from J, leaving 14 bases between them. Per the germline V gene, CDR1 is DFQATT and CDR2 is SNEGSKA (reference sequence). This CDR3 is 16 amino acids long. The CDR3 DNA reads TGCAGTGCTAGAGATTCGCAGCGGGCGGTGAACACTGAAGCTTTCTTT. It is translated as CSARDSQRAVNTEAFF.

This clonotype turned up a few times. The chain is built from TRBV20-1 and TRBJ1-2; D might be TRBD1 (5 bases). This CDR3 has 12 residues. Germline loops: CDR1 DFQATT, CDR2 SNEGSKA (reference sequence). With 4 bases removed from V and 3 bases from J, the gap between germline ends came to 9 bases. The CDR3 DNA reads TGCAGTGCTACCGTGGGGGACTATGGCTACACCTTC. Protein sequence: CSATVGDYGYTF.

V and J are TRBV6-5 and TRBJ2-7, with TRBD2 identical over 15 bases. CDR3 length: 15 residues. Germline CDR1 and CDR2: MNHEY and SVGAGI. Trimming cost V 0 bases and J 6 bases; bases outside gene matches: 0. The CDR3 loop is CASSYSGLAGGEQYF. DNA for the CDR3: TGTGCCAGCAGTTACTCGGGACTAGCGGGAGGCGAGCAGTACTTC.

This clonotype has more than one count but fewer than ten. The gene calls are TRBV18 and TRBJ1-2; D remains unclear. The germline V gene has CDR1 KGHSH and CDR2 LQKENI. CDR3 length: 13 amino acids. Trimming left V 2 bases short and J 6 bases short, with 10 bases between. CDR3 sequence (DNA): TGTGCCAGCTCACCAGGAACAGCGAATGGCTACACCTTC. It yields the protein CASSPGTANGYTF.

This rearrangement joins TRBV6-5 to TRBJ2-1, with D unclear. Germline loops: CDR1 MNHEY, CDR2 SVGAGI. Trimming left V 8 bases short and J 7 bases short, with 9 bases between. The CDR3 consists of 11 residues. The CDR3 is CASRRLNEQFF. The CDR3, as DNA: TGTGCCAGCCGAAGACTGAATGAGCAGTTCTTC.

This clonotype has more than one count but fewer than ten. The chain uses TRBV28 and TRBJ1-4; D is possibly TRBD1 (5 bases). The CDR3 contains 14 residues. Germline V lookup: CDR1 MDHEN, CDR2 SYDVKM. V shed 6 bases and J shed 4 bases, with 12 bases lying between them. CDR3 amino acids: CASSLDRVNEKLFF. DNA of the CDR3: TGTGCCAGCAGCTTAGACAGAGTTAATGAAAAACTGTTTTTT.

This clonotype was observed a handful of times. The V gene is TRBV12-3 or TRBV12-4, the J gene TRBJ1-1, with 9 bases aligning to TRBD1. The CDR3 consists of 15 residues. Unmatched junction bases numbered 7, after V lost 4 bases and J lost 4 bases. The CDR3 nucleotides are TGTGCCAGCAGTTCCGGGACAGGGAGGAGCACTGAAGCTTTCTTT. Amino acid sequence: CASSSGTGRSTEAFF.

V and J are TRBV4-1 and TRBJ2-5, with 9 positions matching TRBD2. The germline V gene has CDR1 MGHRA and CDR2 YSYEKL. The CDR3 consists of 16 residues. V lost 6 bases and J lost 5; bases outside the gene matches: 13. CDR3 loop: CASRQSPGTSWETQYF. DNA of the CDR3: TGCGCCAGCAGACAGAGCCCCGGGACTAGCTGGGAGACCCAGTACTTC.